This T cell receptor beta chain derives from a study of post-analysis software for immune sequencing data. Tagging with unique molecular identifiers was a feature of the TCR beta cDNA libraries. TCRdb reanalysed the PCR reads using MiXCR and keeps one entry per CDR3 protein. The repertoire has some 700,000 distinct CDR3 sequences, more than 50% of them found once; the top ten carry around 11%. On this clonotype itself: The target antigen is unknown.

Germline values: CDR1 LGHNA, CDR2 YNFKEQ. There are 16 residues in the CDR3. The ends lost 3 bases at V and 2 bases at J; junction bases unmatched: 6. Whole-study findings and limits: By F measure, samples from a shared preparation batch strongly co-clustered. Significantly decreased normalized Chao1 diversity was recorded for multiple sclerosis patients relative to controls. Comparison of patients with controls showed five TRBV segments more frequent in patients, TRBV5-6, TRBV5-1 and TRBV20-1 among them.

This rearrangement joins TRBV4-2 to TRBJ2-3; 9 nucleotides align to TRBD1. The receptor comes from a girl aged 2-9 years with multiple sclerosis. The sequenced sample was blood. The CDR3 sequence: CASSHAGTGNTDTQYF. CDR3 nucleotides: TGTGCCAGCAGCCACGCCGGGACAGGGAACACAGATACGCAGTATTTT.